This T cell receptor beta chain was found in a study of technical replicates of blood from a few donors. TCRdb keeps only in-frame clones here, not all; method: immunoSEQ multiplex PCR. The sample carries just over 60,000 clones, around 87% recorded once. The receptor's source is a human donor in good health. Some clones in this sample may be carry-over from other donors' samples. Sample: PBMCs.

The CDR3 loop reads CASSPGGPGGNYGYTF. CDR3 bases: TGTGCCAGCAGCCCGGGGGGGCCAGGGGGAAACTATGGCTACACCTTC. The rearrangement links TRBV7-3 to TRBJ1-2, with 7 bases that match TRBD1. Germline V gene lookup returns CDR1 SGHTA and CDR2 FQGTGA. J was trimmed by 2 bases and V by 5 bases; bases with no gene match: 11. This CDR3 has 16 residues. Looking up the rest from reference TRBV7-3 and TRBJ1-2 gives the full variable domain: GAGVSQTPSNKVTEKGKYVELRCDPISGHTALYWYRQSLGQGPEFLIYFQGTGAADDSGLPNDRFFAVRPEGSVSTLKIQRTERGDSAVYLCASSPGGPGGNYGYTFGSGTRLTVV.